The 7 T cell receptor beta chains below come from one sample, sequenced in a study of T cell changes during pregnancy in multiple sclerosis (dated by TCRdb to between 2018 and 2021). Library creation used the immunoSEQ multiplex PCR assay. Drawn from immuneACCESS, this table holds only the in-frame rearrangements with V and J called that TCRdb kept. Clones are partly lost; checked studies trace under half to an unresolved V gene and leave the rest unexplained. The sample has approximately 50,000 clones on record, over 80% of them singletons. Jointly, the top ten make up approximately 0.62% of the sample. Sequenced material: CD4+ T cells from peripheral blood mononuclear cells, taken in the third trimester of pregnancy. The origin of the receptors is a female donor with multiple sclerosis, enrolled in a pregnancy study.

J is TRBJ1-5 and V is TRBV19; D remains ambiguous. V was clipped by 1 base and J by 0 bases, with 7 bases between them. Per germline, CDR1 LNHDA and CDR2 SQIVND (reference sequence). This CDR3 spans 15 amino acids. CDR3 sequence: CASSIAQYSNQPQHF. CDR3 bases: TGTGCCAGTAGTATAGCACAGTATAGCAATCAGCCCCAGCATTTT.

The V and J genes are TRBV5-1 and TRBJ2-7; 14 positions match TRBD2. CDR1 is SGHRS, CDR2 YFSETQ, per germline. V was clipped by 3 bases and J by 5 bases; unmatched bases: 7. There are 16 residues in the CDR3. The CDR3 reads CASSSGLAGAKNEQYF. The CDR3 coding sequence is TGCGCCAGCAGCTCGGGACTAGCGGGAGCGAAGAACGAGCAGTACTTC. Based on the CDR3 plus reference TRBV5-1 and TRBJ2-7, the full variable domain is KAGVTQTPRYLIKTRGQQVTLSCSPISGHRSVSWYQQTPGQGLQFLFEYFSETQRNKGNFPGRFSGRQFSNSRSEMNVSTLELGDSALYLCASSSGLAGAKNEQYFGPGTRLTVT.

The rearrangement links TRBV4-2 to TRBJ1-4; 9 bases agree with TRBD1. J was trimmed by 8 bases and V by 7 bases; bases with no gene match: 11. The CDR3 has 15 residues. Per germline, CDR1 LGHNA and CDR2 YNFKEQ. The CDR3 here is CASTQQGAGKEKLFF. CDR3 sequence (DNA): TGTGCCAGCACACAACAGGGGGCGGGAAAGGAAAAACTGTTTTTT.

This clone was detected only once. The chain is built from TRBV15 and TRBJ1-1; D is unclear. Germline CDR1 reads LNHNV; CDR2 reads YYDKDF (reference sequence). This CDR3 has 13 amino acids. The V and J ends lost 0 bases and 12 bases respectively, with 14 bases between them. The CDR3 loop is CATSRDLQTKTFF. DNA of the CDR3: TGTGCCACCAGCAGAGATCTCCAAACAAAAACTTTCTTT.

The rearrangement uses TRBV29-1 and TRBJ2-1, with 14 bases fitting TRBD2. Trimming removed 8 bases from V and 4 bases from J; junction bases left unmatched: 7. The CDR3 length is 15 residues. Germline V gene lookup returns CDR1 SQVTM and CDR2 ANQGSEA. CDR3 sequence: CSSRLAGGFYNEQFF. CDR3 DNA: TGCAGCTCCCGACTAGCGGGAGGGTTTTACAATGAGCAGTTCTTC.

This chain connects TRBV5-4 to TRBJ1-2, with 9 bases lining up with TRBD1. The V gene end was trimmed by 1 base and the J gene end by 4 bases; junction bases not matched to a gene: 2. This CDR3 has 14 amino acids. Germline CDR1 is SGHNT and CDR2 is YYREEE (reference sequence). Here the CDR3 DNA reads TGTGCCAGCAGCTTGCGGACAGGGGCCTATGGCTACACCTTC. Its translation: CASSLRTGAYGYTF.

This chain uses TRBV28 with TRBJ2-2, with TRBD2 matching over 10 bases. The length of the CDR3 is 17 residues. The germline gives CDR1 MDHEN, CDR2 SYDVKM. Losses at the gene ends were 3 bases for V and 5 bases for J; bases not matched to a gene: 9. In DNA, the CDR3 is TGTGCCAGCAGTTTGGCCTCAGGACTAGCGGAAACCGGGGAGCTGTTTTTT. It yields the protein CASSLASGLAETGELFF.